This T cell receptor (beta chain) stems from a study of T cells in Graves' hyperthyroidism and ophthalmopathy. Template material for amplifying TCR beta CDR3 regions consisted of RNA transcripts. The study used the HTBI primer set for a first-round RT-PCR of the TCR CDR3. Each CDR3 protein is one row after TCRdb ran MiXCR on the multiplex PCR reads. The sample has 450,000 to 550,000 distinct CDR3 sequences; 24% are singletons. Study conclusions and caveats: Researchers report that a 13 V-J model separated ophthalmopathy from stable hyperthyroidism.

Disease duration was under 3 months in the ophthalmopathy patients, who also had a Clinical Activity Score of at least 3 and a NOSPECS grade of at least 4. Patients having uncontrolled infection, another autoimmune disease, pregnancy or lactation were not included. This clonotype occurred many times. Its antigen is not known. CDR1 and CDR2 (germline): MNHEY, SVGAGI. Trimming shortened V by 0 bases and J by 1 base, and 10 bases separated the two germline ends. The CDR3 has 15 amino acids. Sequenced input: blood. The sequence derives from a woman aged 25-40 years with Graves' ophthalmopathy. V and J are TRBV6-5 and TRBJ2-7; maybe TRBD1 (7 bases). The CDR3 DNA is TGTGCCAGCAGTTACTCTCCAGGGGGGTCCTACGAGCAGTACTTC. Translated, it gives CASSYSPGGSYEQYF.